The clone carrying this T cell receptor (beta chain) has a single count. Time point indicated: blood from clinic visit 5 months post-surgery; TSC patient then seizure free. Profiling relied on immunoSEQ multiplex PCR, and the TCRdb table lists in-frame clones only, not all of them. This sample has 340,000 or so clones; about 93% occur once, and the top ten carry approximately 5%. These data are taken from a study of brain T cells in children with intractable seizures. This TCR was sampled from a boy less than two years old with tuberous sclerosis and intractable seizures. The sample consisted of peripheral blood, taken 4 to 5 months after surgery.

The CDR3 sequence: CASSLVPGAYEQYF. CDR3 sequence (DNA): TGTGCCAGCAGCTTAGTACCAGGGGCGTACGAGCAGTACTTC. This rearrangement joins TRBV7-8 to TRBJ2-7, with D possibly TRBD1 on 6 matching bases. V shed 1 base and J shed 4 bases, with 11 bases lying between them. Germline assignment: CDR1 SGHVS and CDR2 FQNEAQ. The CDR3 has 14 residues. The full variable domain, in which reference TRBV7-8 and TRBJ2-7 provide the parts outside the CDR3, is GAGVSQSPRYKVAKRGQDVALRCDPISGHVSLFWYQQALGQGPEFLTYFQNEAQLDKSGLPSDRFFAERPEGSVSTLKIQRTQQEDSAVYLCASSLVPGAYEQYFGPGTRLTVT.